This T cell receptor beta chain was captured in a study of breast tumors, draining lymph nodes, adjacent tissues (dated by TCRdb to about 2016). Turning to the overall study: The study compared TCR beta repertoires across tumor, adjacent nontumor tissue and axillary lymph nodes from breast cancer patients. In human breast cancer, the study set out to evaluate how tumor, surrounding tissue and draining lymph node repertoires relate to one another and whether T cells may move between these sites. Points the paper makes about the study in general: The similarity between tumor and nontumor tissue repertoires was significantly greater in luminal-like breast cancer than in basal-like breast cancer. A scenario in which most tumor T cells derive from the lymph node and then expand within tumor tissue was judged to be consistent with the data. The conclusion that tumor T cells originate in lymph nodes was framed as consistent with a hypothesis rather than directly demonstrated. T-cell repertoire diversity in tumors was found to be lower than in lymph nodes but higher than in nontumor tissue, and preferential V and J gene usage was observed.

TCRdb lists the instrument as Illumina HiSeq 2000. TCR beta chain libraries were generated by multiplex PCR amplification. The amplified TCR beta chain products were analyzed by high-throughput sequencing. The raw public reads went through TCRdb reprocessing: fastp at Q25, MiXCR clone calling, in-frame beta chains kept. Rows with one shared CDR3 protein collapse into an entry with the most common genes and DNA. The sample table contains some 150,000 distinct CDR3 sequences; only one count was recorded for 33% of them. Clones ranked in the top ten supply roughly 3.8% of the sample. In this sample, this clonotype turned up many times. What antigen it recognizes has not been identified. No much larger clonotype is one base removed from it; base qualities were not supplied. Lymph node samples were obtained from the axillary draining lymph nodes of breast cancer patients. The CDR1 and CDR2 encoded by the germline V gene (reference sequence) are DFQATT and SNEGSKA. V trim: 2 bases; J trim: 5 bases; unmatched bases: 5. The CDR3 covers 14 residues, taking in both the cysteine and the phenylalanine. Only the CDR3 region is kept as DNA, spanning 42 bases read in frame from base 1.

The sequencing sample was made of axillary lymph node tissue. The origin of this receptor is a female donor with breast cancer. Some clones in this sample may be carry-over from other donors' samples. The chain was built from TRBV20-1 and TRBJ2-2, and 7 bases in between align with TRBD2. The CDR3 loop reads CSARRGRATGELFF. The DNA reads as follows: TGCAGTGCTAGACGGGGGAGGGCTACCGGGGAGCTGTTTTTT.